This T cell receptor (beta chain) originates from a study of blood T cell repertoires in COVID-19. The germline V gene has CDR1 LGHDT and CDR2 YNNKEL (reference sequence). This CDR3 contains 15 residues. The ends were cut back, 5 bases at V and 2 bases at J, with 15 bases in the middle. Original handling: Amplification with reference gene primers provided the estimates of nucleated cell counts. Repertoires were generated with immunoSEQ multiplex PCR, while TCRdb's copy carries only in-frame clones and drops some. The V and J calls and clone size come from that table; D and trimming were worked out from the DNA. The sample contains 70,000 to 90,000 clones, 88% of which appear only once.

The chain uses TRBV3-1 (or the pseudogene TRBV3-2) and TRBJ2-5, with a tentative D call TRBD2 (6 bases). The sequencing input was peripheral blood. The receptor's source is a man aged 45-60 years with acute or convalescent COVID-19. The CDR3 sequence is CASSFGPGGQETQYF. CDR3 DNA: TGTGCCAGCAGCTTCGGCCCCGGAGGGCAAGAGACCCAGTACTTC.